Sequencing of this TCR beta chain was carried out in a study of beta chain features in type 1 diabetes. Findings of the study overall: Moderate but significant shortening of TCRB CDR3s was recorded in all four CD4+ subsets from Type 1 diabetes patients.

This clone occurred a few times. Its antigen is still unknown. After removal of 0 bases from V and 10 bases from J, the junction contained 6 bases not matched to a gene. CDR1 is LGHNA, CDR2 YNFKEQ, per germline. The CDR3 covers 15 residues. cDNA synthesis used the whole RNA isolate, giving expressed TCRB sequences. The method was immunoSEQ multiplex PCR; TCRdb's version includes in-frame clones alone and lacks a portion of them. Of tens of thousands of clones in the sample, roughly 45% were seen once. The material sequenced was stem cell memory CD4+ T cells from blood. The origin of this receptor is a young man with type 1 diabetes. The chain combines TRBV4-2 with TRBJ2-1; 10 bases fit TRBD2. The DNA for the CDR3 is TGTGCCAGCAGCCAAGACGAGCGGGGGGGTCCGGAGCAGTTCTTC. The encoded protein is CASSQDERGGPEQFF.